One and the same sample provided the 30 T cell receptor beta chains below, sequenced in a study of T cells in localized non-small cell lung cancer. Clones were read by immunoSEQ multiplex PCR, and TCRdb kept only the in-frame ones, dropping some. This table has approximately 140,000 clones, roughly 90% appearing once. The source was peripheral blood, collected before any cancer treatment. These receptor sequences come from a female donor over 55 with stage I lung adenocarcinoma.

The rearrangement joins TRBV11-2 to TRBJ1-3; 7 bases agree with TRBD1. V gave up 5 bases and J gave up 4 bases; unmatched junction bases: 2. Per germline, CDR1 SGHAT and CDR2 FQNNGV. CDR3 length: 13 residues. The CDR3 DNA reads TGTGCCAGCAGCCAGGGGGACGGAAACACCATATATTTT. Its protein product is CASSQGDGNTIYF.

The gene calls are TRBV9 and TRBJ2-1, with D possibly matching TRBD1 (5 bases). V lost 4 bases and J lost 9, with 8 bases in between. Germline V gives CDR1 SGDLS, CDR2 YYNGEE. The CDR3 is 11 residues long. This CDR3 is CASSQGIEQFF. In DNA, the CDR3 is TGTGCCAGCAGCCAGGGTATTGAGCAGTTCTTC.

V and J are TRBV5-1 and TRBJ1-5; D perhaps matches TRBD1 (5 bases). Deletions cut 0 bases from V and 7 bases from J, with 14 bases between. The V gene's germline CDR1 is SGHRS and CDR2 YFSETQ. The CDR3 runs 15 residues. The CDR3 region has the DNA TGCGCCAGCAGCTTGGCAGGGAATTTCCAACAGCCCCAGCATTTT. It codes for CASSLAGNFQQPQHF.

The V gene is TRBV28, the J gene TRBJ1-2; the D is unclear. Deletions cut 4 bases from V and 9 bases from J, with 18 bases between. This CDR3 is 14 amino acids long. Germline V gives CDR1 MDHEN, CDR2 SYDVKM. The CDR3 region has the DNA TGTGCCAGCAGTTCCCCGGACGGAATCAGGCGCTACACCTTC. Amino acid sequence: CASSSPDGIRRYTF.

This chain links TRBV28 with TRBJ2-7, with D possibly called TRBD1 or TRBD2 (5 bases each). V was shortened by 7 bases and J by 7 bases, with 20 bases between the two germline ends. The CDR3 sequence is 14 residues long. Looked up from germline, CDR1 is MDHEN and CDR2 is SYDVKM. CDR3 amino acids: CASTLTGPPAEQYF. DNA for the CDR3: TGTGCCAGCACCCTAACGGGACCACCGGCAGAGCAGTACTTC.

This rearrangement joins TRBV18 to TRBJ1-2; a possible D gene is TRBD1 (5 bases). Per germline, CDR1 KGHSH and CDR2 LQKENI. The CDR3 totals 13 residues. The V end lost 2 bases, the J end lost 1 base, and 5 bases lay between the germline ends. CDR3 bases: TGTGCCAGCTCACCAGACAGTAACTATGGCTACACCTTC. Protein sequence: CASSPDSNYGYTF. The full variable domain, with the rest looked up from reference TRBV18 and TRBJ1-2, is NAGVMQNPRHLVRRRGQEARLRCSPMKGHSHVYWYRQLPEEGLKFMVYLQKENIIDESGMPKERFSAEFPKEGPSILRIQQVVRGDSAAYFCASSPDSNYGYTFGSGTRLTVV.

The rearrangement joins TRBV18 to TRBJ2-1; D is perhaps TRBD1 (6 bases). Trimming pared 2 bases from V and 8 bases from J, leaving 13 bases between. Germline V gene data show CDR1 as KGHSH and CDR2 as LQKENI. There are 14 residues in the CDR3. DNA for the CDR3: TGTGCCAGCTCACCAAGCCAGGGGAGCCATGAGCAGTTCTTC. The encoded protein is CASSPSQGSHEQFF.

Remarks on this clone: The same CDR3 also results from other DNA sequences found in this sample. The V call is TRBV19, the J call TRBJ2-3; D unclear. Trimming took off 1 base at V and 0 bases at J, with 2 bases between the two ends. CDR1 and CDR2 (germline): LNHDA, SQIVND (reference sequence). The CDR3 has 13 amino acids. CDR3 DNA: TGTGCCAGTAGTATAGGGAGCACAGATACGCAGTATTTT. Encoded protein: CASSIGSTDTQYF.

The V and J genes are TRBV6-6 and TRBJ2-7, with D perhaps TRBD2 (6 bases). The germline gives CDR1 MNHNY, CDR2 SVGAGI (reference sequence). V shed 5 bases and J shed 4 bases, with 15 bases lying between them. CDR3 length: 14 residues. In nucleotides, the CDR3 is TGTGCCAGCAGTCCCGACGGAGGGGTGTACGAGCAGTACTTC. It encodes CASSPDGGVYEQYF.

The rearrangement joins TRBV2 to TRBJ1-1, with 7 bases lining up with TRBD1. In germline, CDR1 is SNHLY, CDR2 FYNNEI. The CDR3 extends over 15 amino acids. J was trimmed by 4 bases and V by 5 bases; bases with no gene match: 10. The CDR3 sequence is CASSNRDSPFTEAFF. CDR3 bases: TGTGCCAGCAGTAACCGGGACAGCCCTTTCACTGAAGCTTTCTTT. Drawing the rest from reference TRBV2 and TRBJ1-1, the complete variable domain is EPEVTQTPSHQVTQMGQEVILRCVPISNHLYFYWYRQILGQKVEFLVSFYNNEISEKSEIFDDQFSVERPDGSNFTLKIRSTKLEDSAMYFCASSNRDSPFTEAFFGQGTRLTVV.

This clone occurred a few times. The rearrangement links TRBV6-1 to TRBJ2-7; D gene ambiguous. V was pared by 7 bases and J by 7 bases, with 11 bases between. The CDR3 runs to 11 residues. Germline CDR1 and CDR2: MNHNS and SASEGT. The CDR3: CASMGLWEQYF. CDR3 DNA: TGTGCCAGCATGGGCCTCTGGGAGCAGTACTTC.

V and J are TRBV7-9 and TRBJ2-3; no clear D gene. V was shortened by 4 bases and J by 2 bases, with 1 base between the two germline ends. The CDR3 covers 11 residues. CDR1 and CDR2 (germline): SEHNR, FQNEAQ (reference sequence). As DNA, the CDR3 is TGTGCCAGCAGCTCCACAGATACGCAGTATTTT. This translates into CASSSTDTQYF.

This clone appeared a single time. The rearrangement links TRBV21-1 to TRBJ1-5. TRBV21-1 is described as a pseudogene. The CDR3 covers 14 residues. The CDR3 DNA follows: TGTGCCAGCAGAAAGGAAGGGTTTTGTCAGCCCCAGCATTTT. Translating it yields CASRKEGFCQPQHF.

The chain uses TRBV10-1 and TRBJ1-3; possibly TRBD1 for D (5 bases). V dropped 4 bases and J dropped 0 bases, with 13 bases sitting between them. The CDR3 length is 16 residues. Germline CDR1 and CDR2: WNHNN and SYGVQD (reference sequence). CDR3 protein: CASSVGTTYSGNTIYF. The DNA for the CDR3 is TGCGCCAGCAGTGTCGGGACCACCTACTCTGGAAACACCATATATTTT.

V and J are TRBV2 and TRBJ2-1; TRBD2 agrees at 12 bases. Germline V CDR1 and CDR2: SNHLY, FYNNEI. The J segment lost 0 bases and the V segment lost 7 bases, leaving 1 base of the junction unmatched. CDR3 length equals 15 residues. The CDR3 nucleotides are TGTGCCAGCATGACTAGCGGGAGCTCCTACAATGAGCAGTTCTTC. It yields the protein CASMTSGSSYNEQFF. The full variable domain, in which reference TRBV2 and TRBJ2-1 provide the parts outside the CDR3, is EPEVTQTPSHQVTQMGQEVILRCVPISNHLYFYWYRQILGQKVEFLVSFYNNEISEKSEIFDDQFSVERPDGSNFTLKIRSTKLEDSAMYFCASMTSGSSYNEQFFGPGTRLTVL.

Points on this clone: This sample also contains other DNA sequences that code for the same CDR3. The rearrangement links TRBV6-1 to TRBJ1-1; the D gene is possibly TRBD1 (6 bases). CDR3 size: 13 residues. The V gene lost 6 bases and the J gene lost 4 bases, with 12 bases spanning the gap. The V gene's germline CDR1 is MNHNS and CDR2 SASEGT. As DNA, the CDR3 is TGTGCCAGCAGCCGGGAGGGGGGCACTGAAGCTTTCTTT. Translation gives CASSREGGTEAFF.

The J gene is TRBJ1-3, the V gene TRBV19; D may be TRBD1 (5 bases). The CDR3 length is 16 residues. CDR1 and CDR2 (germline): LNHDA, SQIVND (reference sequence). V shed 6 bases and J shed 2 bases, with 17 bases lying between them. CDR3 nucleotide sequence: TGTGCCAGTAGACCCGCGGACCAGGGAGCTGGAAACACCATATATTTT. As protein: CASRPADQGAGNTIYF.

The chain couples TRBV20-1 to TRBJ2-7; 7 bases fit TRBD1. Trimming at V came to 7 bases and at J to 5 bases, leaving 5 bases not matched to a gene. In germline, CDR1 is DFQATT, CDR2 SNEGSKA (reference sequence). The CDR3 is made up of 11 amino acids. DNA of the CDR3: TGCAGTGTTAACAGGGGCGACGAGCAGTACTTC. Its translation: CSVNRGDEQYF.

The chain employs TRBV28 and TRBJ2-2, with 13 bases aligning to TRBD2. J was trimmed by 7 bases and V by 6 bases; bases with no gene match: 8. Germline CDR1 MDHEN, CDR2 SYDVKM. CDR3 length: 16 amino acids. The CDR3 DNA is TGTGCCAGCAGCAAACTAGCGGGAGGGCCGGTCGGGGAGCTGTTTTTT. This gives the protein CASSKLAGGPVGELFF.

The gene calls are TRBV29-1 and TRBJ1-2; possibly TRBD1 for D (6 bases). In germline, CDR1 is SQVTM, CDR2 ANQGSEA. The V end lost 1 base, the J end lost 4 bases, and 13 bases lay between the germline ends. There are 14 residues in the CDR3. The CDR3 region has the DNA TGCAGCGTTGAAGGAACCCAGGGGATCTATGGCTACACCTTC. It specifies CSVEGTQGIYGYTF.

This clone has just one count. This rearrangement joins TRBV5-1 to TRBJ2-5, with TRBD2 matching over 9 bases. Trimming at V came to 7 bases and at J to 9 bases, leaving 13 bases not matched to a gene. In germline, CDR1 is SGHRS, CDR2 YFSETQ. CDR3 length: 14 amino acids. This chain's CDR3 is CASDSGRGGAAQYF. The CDR3 region has the DNA TGCGCCAGCGATAGCGGGAGAGGTGGGGCGGCCCAGTACTTC.

Comment on this clone: The sample carries other DNA sequences with the same CDR3. The genes are TRBV30 and TRBJ1-1, with D uncertain. Per the germline V gene, CDR1 is GTSNPN and CDR2 is SVGIG (reference sequence). The CDR3 has 14 residues. V was clipped by 0 bases and J by 3 bases, with 11 bases between them. The CDR3 loop reads CAWSVFDGDTEAFF. The CDR3 region has the DNA TGTGCCTGGAGTGTATTTGACGGCGACACTGAAGCTTTCTTT.

Worth noting for this clone: In the same sample, other DNA sequences code for this CDR3. This chain connects TRBV18 to TRBJ1-1; D is ambiguous. The CDR3 has 13 amino acids. Trimming pared 6 bases from V and 0 bases from J, leaving 8 bases between. The germline gives CDR1 KGHSH, CDR2 LQKENI. CDR3 DNA: TGTGCCAGCTCGCCGGGTTTGAACACTGAAGCTTTCTTT. It specifies CASSPGLNTEAFF.

The count of this clone is one. This chain connects TRBV29-1 to TRBJ2-3; D remains ambiguous. Germline CDR1 reads SQVTM; CDR2 reads ANQGSEA. CDR3 length equals 11 residues. The CDR3 protein is CGIGNTDTQYF. The CDR3 DNA follows: TGCGGCATTGGGAACACAGATACGCAGTATTTT.

The chain uses TRBV28 and TRBJ2-6, with TRBD2 matching over 10 bases. In germline, CDR1 is MDHEN, CDR2 SYDVKM. Trimming cost V 6 bases and J 2 bases; bases outside gene matches: 4. This CDR3 is 16 amino acids long. In DNA form, the CDR3 reads TGTGCCAGCAGCCGCGGGACTAGCGCTGGGGCCAACGTCCTGACTTTC. It is translated as CASSRGTSAGANVLTF.

J is TRBJ2-7 and V is TRBV19; D unresolved. This CDR3 is 14 amino acids long. CDR1 LNHDA and CDR2 SQIVND come from the germline V gene (reference sequence). Between the trimmed V and J ends, which lost 5 bases and 3 bases, there was a span of 14 bases. CDR3 in amino acids: CASSGAPIGYEQYF. The DNA for the CDR3 is TGTGCCAGTAGTGGTGCCCCCATCGGCTACGAGCAGTACTTC.

The chain has TRBV2 and TRBJ2-6; 7 nucleotides align to TRBD2. The V gene end was trimmed by 8 bases and the J gene end by 3 bases; junction bases not matched to a gene: 4. The CDR3 consists of 14 residues. The germline V gene has CDR1 SNHLY and CDR2 FYNNEI. CDR3 DNA sequence: TGTGCCAGCGGTCGCGGGAGTGGGGCCAACGTCCTGACTTTC. Protein product: CASGRGSGANVLTF.

This chain connects TRBV28 to TRBJ1-1; a possible D gene is TRBD1 (5 bases). CDR1 is MDHEN, CDR2 SYDVKM, per germline. The CDR3 runs to 12 residues. V was pared by 3 bases and J by 5 bases, with 7 bases between. The CDR3 sequence is CASSFGGTEAFF. CDR3 nucleotides: TGTGCCAGCAGTTTTGGGGGAACTGAAGCTTTCTTT.

J is TRBJ1-1 and V is TRBV5-4; TRBD1 matches 11 bases. The CDR3 extends over 15 amino acids. The trim removed 4 bases at V and 5 bases at J, leaving 7 bases unmatched. Germline V gene sequence: CDR1 SGHNT, CDR2 YYREEE (reference sequence). For the CDR3, the DNA is TGTGCCAGCAGCCCCGGACAGGGGGCTTGGACTGAAGCTTTCTTT. Translated: CASSPGQGAWTEAFF.

Regarding this clone: The same CDR3 also results from other DNA sequences found in this sample. The chain combines TRBV11-3 with TRBJ2-3; D could derive from TRBD1 or TRBD2 (5 bases each). Trimming left V 1 base short and J 0 bases short, with 8 bases between. This CDR3 has 15 amino acids. Germline V gives CDR1 SGHNT, CDR2 YENEEA. Here the CDR3 reads CASSLGGRSTDTQYF. In DNA, the CDR3 is TGTGCCAGCAGCTTAGGGGGACGGAGCACAGATACGCAGTATTTT. The full variable domain, with the rest looked up from reference TRBV11-3 and TRBJ2-3, is EAGVVQSPRYKIIEKKQPVAFWCNPISGHNTLYWYLQNLGQGPELLIRYENEEAVDDSQLPKDRFSAERLKGVDSTLKIQPAELGDSAVYLCASSLGGRSTDTQYFGPGTRLTVL.